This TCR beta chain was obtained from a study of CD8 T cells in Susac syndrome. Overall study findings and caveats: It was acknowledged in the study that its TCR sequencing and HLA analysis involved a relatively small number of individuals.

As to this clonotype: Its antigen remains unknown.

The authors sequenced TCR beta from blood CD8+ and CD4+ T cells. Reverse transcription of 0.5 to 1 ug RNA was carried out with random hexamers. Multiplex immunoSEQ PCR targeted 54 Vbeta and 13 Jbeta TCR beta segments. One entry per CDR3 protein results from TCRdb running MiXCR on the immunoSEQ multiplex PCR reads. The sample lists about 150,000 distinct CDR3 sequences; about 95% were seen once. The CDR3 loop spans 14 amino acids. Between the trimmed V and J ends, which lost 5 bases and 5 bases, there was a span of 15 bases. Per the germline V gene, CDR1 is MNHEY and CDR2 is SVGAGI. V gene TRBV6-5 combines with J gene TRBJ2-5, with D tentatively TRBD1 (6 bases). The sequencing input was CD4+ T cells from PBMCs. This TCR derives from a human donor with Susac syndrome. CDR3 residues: CASSPPGHTETQYF. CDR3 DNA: TGTGCCAGCAGTCCACCGGGACATACGGAGACCCAGTACTTC.